The 16 T cell receptor beta chains reported below all come from one sample, sequenced in a study of cytomegalovirus exposure and HLA in healthy donors. The PCR had 60 Vbeta and 13 Jbeta primers. Data came from immunoSEQ multiplex PCR; TCRdb stores just in-frame clones and leaves some out. This sample has around 130,000 clones, with 83% found just once. The sequenced sample was PBMCs. Source of these receptors: a girl aged 2-10 years in good health and CMV-seronegative.

The chain uses TRBV5-1 and TRBJ1-1, with D hard to call. Trimming took off 3 bases at V and 3 bases at J, with 6 bases between the two ends. The CDR3 is made up of 12 amino acids. The V gene's germline CDR1 is SGHRS and CDR2 YFSETQ. CDR3 residues: CASSYEHTEAFF. The CDR3, as DNA: TGCGCCAGCAGCTATGAGCACACTGAAGCTTTCTTT.

The chain uses TRBV2 and TRBJ2-5, with 10 bases aligning to TRBD1. The CDR3 sequence is 12 residues long. With 4 bases clipped from V and 12 bases from J, the junction kept 5 bases outside the gene matches. Germline CDR1 reads SNHLY; CDR2 reads FYNNEI. The CDR3 is CASSGDRGPEYF. CDR3 DNA: TGTGCCAGCAGTGGAGACAGGGGGCCCGAGTACTTC.

This clone was seen a few times. V and J are TRBV9 and TRBJ2-7; possible D gene TRBD2, 6 bases. The CDR3 length is 15 residues. Trimming took 0 bases from V and 4 from J, leaving 14 bases between them. Germline-derived CDR1 and CDR2 are SGDLS and YYNGEE. Here the CDR3 reads CASSVVNPRGYEQYF. The CDR3 nucleotides read TGTGCCAGCAGCGTAGTGAACCCTCGGGGGTACGAGCAGTACTTC.

The rearrangement uses TRBV7-9 and TRBJ2-5; a possible D gene is TRBD2 (6 bases). This CDR3 has 14 residues. The germline V gene encodes CDR1 SEHNR and CDR2 FQNEAQ (reference sequence). The V end was cut by 2 bases, the J end by 4 bases, with 11 bases between. This CDR3 is CASSLRRGGETQYF. The CDR3 DNA follows: TGTGCCAGCAGCTTAAGAAGGGGAGGAGAGACCCAGTACTTC.

The chain links TRBV10-1 to TRBJ1-1; D is possibly TRBD1 (5 bases). The CDR3 has 17 residues. CDR1 WNHNN and CDR2 SYGVQD come from the germline V gene (reference sequence). The V end was cut by 6 bases, the J end by 4 bases, with 24 bases between. In nucleotides, the CDR3 is TGCGCCAGCAGGGGGCGCGACCCTGGGGTGGGGTCCACTGAAGCTTTCTTT. It translates to CASRGRDPGVGSTEAFF.

V is TRBV7-2 and J is TRBJ1-3; 8 bases are shared with TRBD1. Trimming cost V 4 bases and J 3 bases; bases outside gene matches: 2. Germline V lookup: CDR1 SGHTA, CDR2 FQGNSA. CDR3 length: 14 amino acids. This CDR3 reads CASSSGTGGNTIYF. CDR3 coding DNA: TGTGCCAGCAGCTCCGGGACAGGTGGAAACACCATATATTTT.

This chain connects TRBV25-1 to TRBJ2-5; D is perhaps TRBD1 (6 bases). The CDR3 has 15 residues. V was cut by 1 base and J by 2 bases, with 11 bases left in between. CDR1 is MGHDK, CDR2 SYGVNS, per germline. CDR3 DNA sequence: TGTGCCAGCAGTGAATTTCGTGGACAGCAAGAGACCCAGTACTTC. Protein product: CASSEFRGQQETQYF.

The genes are TRBV5-6 and TRBJ2-7, with 8 bases identical to TRBD2. Germline trimming cut 4 bases from V and 2 bases from J; bases unmatched to any gene: 8. The CDR3 totals 15 residues. Germline values: CDR1 SGHDT, CDR2 YYEEEE. CDR3 DNA: TGTGCCAGCAGCCCCGGGGGGGGTCTGCCCTACGAGCAGTACTTC. Its protein is CASSPGGGLPYEQYF.

V gene TRBV7-3 combines with J gene TRBJ2-1; 12 nucleotides match TRBD2. This CDR3 contains 15 residues. Germline trimming cut 6 bases from V and 3 bases from J; bases unmatched to any gene: 3. Germline V gene sequence: CDR1 SGHTA, CDR2 FQGTGA. The CDR3 spells CASRPSGRGYNEQFF. CDR3 coding DNA: TGTGCCAGCAGACCTAGCGGGAGGGGCTACAATGAGCAGTTCTTC.

The chain uses TRBV15 and TRBJ2-7; maybe TRBD2 (5 bases). With 3 bases removed from V and 6 bases from J, the gap between germline ends came to 18 bases. The CDR3 has 15 amino acids. Germline V lookup: CDR1 LNHNV, CDR2 YYDKDF (reference sequence). The CDR3 DNA reads as TGTGCCACCAGCAGTGTCCCCGGTCGGGGTAGCGAGCAGTACTTC. Residues: CATSSVPGRGSEQYF.

V gene TRBV14 combines with J gene TRBJ2-7; D remains unclear. Germline assignment: CDR1 SGHDN and CDR2 FVKESK. This CDR3 is built from 14 residues. V was shortened by 2 bases and J by 0 bases, with 8 bases between the two germline ends. The CDR3 DNA reads TGTGCCAGCAGCCAAACCGGTGTCTCCTACGAGCAGTACTTC. It codes for CASSQTGVSYEQYF.

As DNA, the CDR3 is TGTGCCAGCAGCTTTTATTCCGGGGATGAGCAGTTCTTC. Translation gives CASSFYSGDEQFF. The chain links TRBV5-4 to TRBJ2-1, with a weak D call TRBD2 (5 bases). This CDR3 spans 13 amino acids. Germline V lookup: CDR1 SGHNT, CDR2 YYREEE (reference sequence). V lost 2 bases and J lost 8, with 11 bases in between.

The chain couples TRBV30 to TRBJ2-7, with 9 positions matching TRBD1. V lost 1 base and J lost 3; bases outside the gene matches: 7. The CDR3 spans 15 residues. Germline V CDR1 and CDR2: GTSNPN, SVGIG (reference sequence). For the CDR3, the DNA is TGTGCCTGGAGTGGGGGGACAGGGTTCTACTACGAGCAGTACTTC. It translates to CAWSGGTGFYYEQYF. Full variable domain (remainder filled in from reference TRBV30 and TRBJ2-7): SQTIHQWPATLVQPVGSPLSLECTVEGTSNPNLYWYRQAAGRGLQLLFYSVGIGQISSEVPQNLSASRPQDRQFILSSKKLLLSDSGFYLCAWSGGTGFYYEQYFGPGTRLTVT.

The chain has TRBV7-9 and TRBJ1-6; 9 bases map to TRBD1. CDR3 length equals 15 residues. V was pared by 3 bases and J by 9 bases, with 6 bases of the junction left unmatched. Germline V gene data show CDR1 as SEHNR and CDR2 as FQNEAQ (reference sequence). CDR3 sequence (DNA): TGTGCCAGCAGCTTTCTCGGACAGGGGAGTTCACCCCTCCACTTT. This translates into CASSFLGQGSSPLHF.

V and J are TRBV7-2 and TRBJ1-5; D not resolved. CDR3 length equals 16 residues. The V end was cut by 5 bases, the J end by 4 bases, with 18 bases between. The germline V gene has CDR1 SGHTA and CDR2 FQGNSA. DNA of the CDR3: TGTGCCAGCAGCATGGTGGGAGGGAACAATAATCAGCCCCAGCATTTT. Protein product: CASSMVGGNNNQPQHF.

This chain joins TRBV12-5 and TRBJ2-2, with D maybe TRBD2 (6 bases). CDR1 LGHNT and CDR2 FRNRAP come from the germline V gene. Trimming took 0 bases from V and 4 from J, leaving 21 bases between them. The CDR3 runs 19 residues. The CDR3, as DNA: TGTGCTAGTGGTTTGGTATGTCGGAGGTTAAACGGGGGCACCGGGGAGCTGTTTTTT. Amino acids: CASGLVCRRLNGGTGELFF.